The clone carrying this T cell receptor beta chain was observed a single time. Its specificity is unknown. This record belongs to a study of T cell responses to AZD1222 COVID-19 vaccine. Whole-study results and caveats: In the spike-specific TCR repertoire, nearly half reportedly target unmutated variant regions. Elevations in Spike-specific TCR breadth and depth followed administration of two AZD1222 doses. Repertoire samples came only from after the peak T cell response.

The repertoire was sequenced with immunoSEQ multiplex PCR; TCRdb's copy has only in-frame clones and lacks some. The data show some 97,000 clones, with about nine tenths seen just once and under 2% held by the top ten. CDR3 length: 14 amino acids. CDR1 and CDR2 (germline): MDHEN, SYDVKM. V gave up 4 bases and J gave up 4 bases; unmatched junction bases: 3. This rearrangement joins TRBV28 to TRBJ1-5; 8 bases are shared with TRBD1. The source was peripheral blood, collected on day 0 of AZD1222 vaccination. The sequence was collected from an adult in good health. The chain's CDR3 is CASSSDRVNQPQHF. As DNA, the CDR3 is TGTGCCAGCAGTTCGGACAGGGTGAATCAGCCCCAGCATTTT.